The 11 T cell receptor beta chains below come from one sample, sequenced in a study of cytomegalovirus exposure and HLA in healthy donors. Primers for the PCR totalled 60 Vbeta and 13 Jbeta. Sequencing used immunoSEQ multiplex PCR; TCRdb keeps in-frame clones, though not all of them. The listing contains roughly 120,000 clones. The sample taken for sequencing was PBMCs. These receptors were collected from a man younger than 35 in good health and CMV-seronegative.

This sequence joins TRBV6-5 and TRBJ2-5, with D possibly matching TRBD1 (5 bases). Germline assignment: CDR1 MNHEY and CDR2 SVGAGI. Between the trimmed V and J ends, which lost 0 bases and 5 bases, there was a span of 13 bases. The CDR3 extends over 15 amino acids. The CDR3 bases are TGTGCCAGCAGTTACTCGCAAGGGGTGGGGGAGACCCAGTACTTC. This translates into CASSYSQGVGETQYF.

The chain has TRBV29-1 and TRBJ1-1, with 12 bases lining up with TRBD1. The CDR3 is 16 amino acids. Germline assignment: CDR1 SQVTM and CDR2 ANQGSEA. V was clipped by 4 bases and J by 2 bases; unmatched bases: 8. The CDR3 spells CSVGWGQGARNTEAFF. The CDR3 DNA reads TGCAGCGTTGGATGGGGACAGGGGGCAAGAAACACTGAAGCTTTCTTT.

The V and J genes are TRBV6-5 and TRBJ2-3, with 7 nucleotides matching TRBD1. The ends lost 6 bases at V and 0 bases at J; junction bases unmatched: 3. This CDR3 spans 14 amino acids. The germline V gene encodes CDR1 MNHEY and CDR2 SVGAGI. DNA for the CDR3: TGTGCCAGCAGACCGGGACAGAGCACAGATACGCAGTATTTT. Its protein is CASRPGQSTDTQYF.

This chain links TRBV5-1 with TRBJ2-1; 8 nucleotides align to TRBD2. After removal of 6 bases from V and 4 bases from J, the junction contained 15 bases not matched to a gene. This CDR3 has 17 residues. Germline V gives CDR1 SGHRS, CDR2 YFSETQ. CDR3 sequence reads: CASTLLTSGGGYNEQFF. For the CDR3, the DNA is TGCGCCAGCACCCTATTGACGTCTGGCGGGGGGTACAATGAGCAGTTCTTC.

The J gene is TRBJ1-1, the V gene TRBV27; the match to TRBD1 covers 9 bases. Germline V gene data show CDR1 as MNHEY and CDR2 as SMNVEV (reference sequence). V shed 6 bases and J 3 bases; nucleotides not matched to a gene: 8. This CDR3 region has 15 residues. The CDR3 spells CASRHTGGLDTEAFF. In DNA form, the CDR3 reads TGTGCCAGCAGGCATACAGGGGGCCTCGACACTGAAGCTTTCTTT.

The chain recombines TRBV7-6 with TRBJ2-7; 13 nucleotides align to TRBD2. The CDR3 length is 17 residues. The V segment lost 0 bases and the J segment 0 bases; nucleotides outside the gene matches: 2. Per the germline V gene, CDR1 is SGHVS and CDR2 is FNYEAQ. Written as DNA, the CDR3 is TGTGCCAGCAGCTTAGCGGGACTAGCGGGAATCTCCTACGAGCAGTACTTC. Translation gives CASSLAGLAGISYEQYF.

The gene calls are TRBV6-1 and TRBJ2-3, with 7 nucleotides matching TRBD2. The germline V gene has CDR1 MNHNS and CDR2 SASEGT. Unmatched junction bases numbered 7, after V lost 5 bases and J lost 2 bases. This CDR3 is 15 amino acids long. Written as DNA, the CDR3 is TGTGCCAGCAGTTTGCTAGCGGAGCCCACAGATACGCAGTATTTT. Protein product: CASSLLAEPTDTQYF.

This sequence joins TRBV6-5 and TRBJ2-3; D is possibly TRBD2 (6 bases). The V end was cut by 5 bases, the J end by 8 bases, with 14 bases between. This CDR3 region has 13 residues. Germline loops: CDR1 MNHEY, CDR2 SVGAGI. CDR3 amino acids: CASSRLGDGTQYF. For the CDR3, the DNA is TGTGCCAGCAGTCGACTAGGGGACGGTACGCAGTATTTT.

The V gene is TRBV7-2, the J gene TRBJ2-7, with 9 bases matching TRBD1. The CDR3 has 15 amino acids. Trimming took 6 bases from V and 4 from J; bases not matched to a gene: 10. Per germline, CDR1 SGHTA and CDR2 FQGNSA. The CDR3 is CASSQNPGQGYEQYF. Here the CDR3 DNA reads TGTGCCAGCAGTCAGAATCCGGGACAGGGATACGAGCAGTACTTC.

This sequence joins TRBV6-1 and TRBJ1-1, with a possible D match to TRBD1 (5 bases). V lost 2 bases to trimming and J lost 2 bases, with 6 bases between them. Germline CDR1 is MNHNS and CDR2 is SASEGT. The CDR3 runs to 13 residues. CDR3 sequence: CASSEQGNTEAFF. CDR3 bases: TGTGCCAGCAGTGAACAGGGTAACACTGAAGCTTTCTTT.

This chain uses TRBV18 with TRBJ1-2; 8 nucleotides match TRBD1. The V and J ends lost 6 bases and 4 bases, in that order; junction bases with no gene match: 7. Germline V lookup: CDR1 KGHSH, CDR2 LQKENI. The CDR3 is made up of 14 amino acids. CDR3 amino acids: CASSSTGDGYGYTF. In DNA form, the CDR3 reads TGTGCCAGCTCTTCGACAGGGGACGGCTATGGCTACACCTTC. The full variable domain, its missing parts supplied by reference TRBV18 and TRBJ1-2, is NAGVMQNPRHLVRRRGQEARLRCSPMKGHSHVYWYRQLPEEGLKFMVYLQKENIIDESGMPKERFSAEFPKEGPSILRIQQVVRGDSAAYFCASSSTGDGYGYTFGSGTRLTVV.